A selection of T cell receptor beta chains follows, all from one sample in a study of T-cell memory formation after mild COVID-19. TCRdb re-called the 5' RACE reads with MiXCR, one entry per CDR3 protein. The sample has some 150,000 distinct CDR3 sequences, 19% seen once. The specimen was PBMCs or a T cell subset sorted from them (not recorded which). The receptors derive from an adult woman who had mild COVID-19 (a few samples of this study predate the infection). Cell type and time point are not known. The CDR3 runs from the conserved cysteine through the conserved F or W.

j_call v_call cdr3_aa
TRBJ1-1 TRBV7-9 CASSFPGGSSEAFF
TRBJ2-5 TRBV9 CASSPDGQGRETQYF
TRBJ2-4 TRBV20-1 CSARDQARLAKNIQYF
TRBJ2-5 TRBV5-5 CASSLLTSGGRGETQYF
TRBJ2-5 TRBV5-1 CASSTGQGPQETQYF
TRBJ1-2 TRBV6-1 CASSVLLGRDYGYTF
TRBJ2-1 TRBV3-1 CASRSQGGNEQFF
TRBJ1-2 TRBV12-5 CASGLVLGTDLPSDYGYTF
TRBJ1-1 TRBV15 CATSRSDMNTEAFF
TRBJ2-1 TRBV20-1 CSPDLAGEDEQFF
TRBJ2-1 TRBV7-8 CASSPMDLRNEQFF
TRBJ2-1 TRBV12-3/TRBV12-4 CASSPGTSGRDEQFF
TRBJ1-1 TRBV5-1 CASSLAQPMNTEAFF
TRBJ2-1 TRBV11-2 CASCQSGSYNEQFF
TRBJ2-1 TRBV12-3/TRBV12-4 CASSRGGWNEQFF
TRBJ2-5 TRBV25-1 CASSEYATQETQYF
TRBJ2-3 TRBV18 CASSPLTAGTDTQYF
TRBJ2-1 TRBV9 CASSVVGDEQFF
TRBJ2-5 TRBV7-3 CASSLRTSPGAGETQYF
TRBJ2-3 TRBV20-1 CSASTSSSSDTQYF
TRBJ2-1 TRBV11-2 CASSRDRGRNEQFF